Below, 16 T cell receptor beta chains from the same sample are listed, as sequenced in a study of T cell responses to AZD1222 COVID-19 vaccine. The protocol was immunoSEQ multiplex PCR, while the TCRdb copy is restricted to in-frame clones and leaves out a portion. The sample holds roughly 120,000 clones; around 84% are singletons and the top ten take around 10%. Material: peripheral blood, obtained on day 0 of AZD1222 vaccination. These receptors all stem from an adult in good health.

V gene TRBV2 combines with J gene TRBJ2-5; D remains ambiguous. CDR3 length equals 12 residues. Germline CDR1 and CDR2: SNHLY and FYNNEI. Trimming shortened V by 0 bases and J by 13 bases, and 12 bases separated the two germline ends. The DNA of the CDR3 is TGTGCCAGCAGTGAAGCCATGGAACTCGGGTACTTC. This codes for CASSEAMELGYF.

CDR3 DNA: TGTGCCAGCAGCTTGGGTCCGACAGGAAACCCTGGCTACACCTTC. Translated: CASSLGPTGNPGYTF. The chain recombines TRBV5-6 with TRBJ1-2; D perhaps matches TRBD1 (6 bases). This CDR3 comprises 15 residues. Trimming left V 0 bases short and J 7 bases short, with 16 bases between. Germline V gene sequence: CDR1 SGHDT, CDR2 YYEEEE.

This clone was seen more than once but under ten times. This chain links TRBV5-1 with TRBJ1-6; no definite D call. V dropped 0 bases and J dropped 1 base, with 11 bases sitting between them. Germline CDR1 SGHRS, CDR2 YFSETQ. The CDR3 has 17 amino acids. In nucleotides, the CDR3 is TGCGCCAGCAGCTTGGGCGGGGTTGAGTCCTATAATTCACCCCTCCACTTT. This gives the protein CASSLGGVESYNSPLHF.

The V call is TRBV5-4, the J call TRBJ2-5, with 7 nucleotides matching TRBD1. V gave up 4 bases and J gave up 3 bases; unmatched junction bases: 3. Germline V gene sequence: CDR1 SGHNT, CDR2 YYREEE (reference sequence). CDR3 size: 13 residues. CDR3 amino acids: CASSRGQEETQYF. CDR3 nucleotide sequence: TGTGCCAGCAGCCGCGGACAGGAAGAGACCCAGTACTTC. The whole variable domain, filled in from reference TRBV5-4 and TRBJ2-5, reads ETGVTQSPTHLIKTRGQQVTLRCSSQSGHNTVSWYQQALGQGPQFIFQYYREEENGRGNFPPRFSGLQFPNYSSELNVNALELDDSALYLCASSRGQEETQYFGPGTRLLVL.

V and J are TRBV10-3 and TRBJ1-1, with TRBD1 identical over 11 bases. CDR3 length: 14 amino acids. Germline CDR1 and CDR2: ENHRY and SYGVKD. With 10 bases clipped from V and 4 bases from J, the junction kept 8 bases outside the gene matches. CDR3 loop: CATRTGGGITEAFF. For the CDR3, the DNA is TGTGCCACCCGGACAGGGGGCGGAATCACTGAAGCTTTCTTT.

This chain links TRBV4-1 with TRBJ1-1; D gene uncertain. Trimming took off 1 base at V and 2 bases at J, with 20 bases between the two ends. This CDR3 contains 18 residues. Per the germline V gene, CDR1 is MGHRA and CDR2 is YSYEKL. CDR3 nucleotide sequence: TGCGCCAGCAGCCAAGGTGTGAGGGCGATGAGGTCAAACACTGAAGCTTTCTTT. It is translated as CASSQGVRAMRSNTEAFF.

This clone was detected once. This chain uses TRBV7-2 with TRBJ1-1, with 7 bases lining up with TRBD1. The CDR3 loop spans 16 amino acids. The germline CDR1 and CDR2 sequences are SGHTA and FQGNSA. V lost 5 bases and J lost 3; bases outside the gene matches: 12. CDR3 nucleotides: TGTGCCAGCAGCCGCAGGGGGGTCGATGCGGACACTGAAGCTTTCTTT. Translation gives CASSRRGVDADTEAFF.

The V and J genes are TRBV4-2 and TRBJ2-7, with D uncertain. Germline V gene sequence: CDR1 LGHNA, CDR2 YNFKEQ. This CDR3 region has 14 residues. Trimming removed 3 bases at V and 2 bases at J, with 11 bases between. CDR3 nucleotide sequence: TGTGCCAGCAGCCATTGGGCCCTACCCTACGAGCAGTACTTC. It translates to CASSHWALPYEQYF.

The CDR3 protein is CASSRGSNTEAFF. The DNA of the CDR3 is TGTGCCAGCAGCCGGGGGTCGAACACTGAAGCTTTCTTT. The rearrangement joins TRBV7-2 to TRBJ1-1; a weak D match, TRBD1 (5 bases). The CDR3 is made up of 13 amino acids. From germline, CDR1 is SGHTA and CDR2 FQGNSA. V was pared by 5 bases and J by 1 base, with 8 bases between. The full variable domain, with the rest looked up from reference TRBV7-2 and TRBJ1-1, is GAGVSQSPSNKVTEKGKDVELRCDPISGHTALYWYRQSLGQGLEFLIYFQGNSAPDKSGLPSDRFSAERTGGSVSTLTIQRTQQEDSAVYLCASSRGSNTEAFFGQGTRLTVV.

The chain is built from TRBV7-2 and TRBJ2-1, with 8 bases identical to TRBD2. The CDR3 has 15 residues. Germline CDR1 SGHTA, CDR2 FQGNSA. With 3 bases clipped from V and 9 bases from J, the junction kept 10 bases outside the gene matches. DNA for the CDR3: TGTGCCAGCAGCTTCACGGGACTAGAGGGCGGTGAGCAGTTCTTC. Encoded protein: CASSFTGLEGGEQFF.

This chain links TRBV4-1 with TRBJ2-2; D ambiguous. Germline V gives CDR1 MGHRA, CDR2 YSYEKL. The V gene lost 1 base and the J gene lost 6 bases, with 9 bases spanning the gap. The CDR3 sequence is 14 residues long. The CDR3 is CASSQGLASGELFF. The CDR3 DNA sequence: TGCGCCAGCAGCCAAGGTTTGGCATCCGGGGAGCTGTTTTTT.

DNA of the CDR3: TGTGCCAGCAGCCGAGGGACAGTCCAAGAGACCCAGTACTTC. It is translated as CASSRGTVQETQYF. V is TRBV7-8 and J is TRBJ2-5; 7 positions agree with TRBD1. The ends lost 5 bases at V and 1 base at J; junction bases unmatched: 4. The CDR3 loop spans 14 amino acids. Germline-derived CDR1 and CDR2 are SGHVS and FQNEAQ.

The rearrangement uses TRBV5-1 and TRBJ2-2, with D unclear. Trimming pared 1 base from V and 0 bases from J, leaving 10 bases between. The CDR3 spans 16 residues. CDR1 and CDR2 from the germline V gene are SGHRS and YFSETQ. The CDR3 loop is CASSLLALANTGELFF. For the CDR3, the DNA is TGCGCCAGCAGCTTGTTGGCCTTAGCGAACACCGGGGAGCTGTTTTTT.

This sequence joins TRBV19 and TRBJ2-2; D unresolved. V was cut by 3 bases and J by 0 bases, with 8 bases left in between. Germline V lookup: CDR1 LNHDA, CDR2 SQIVND (reference sequence). This CDR3 is built from 15 residues. The CDR3 loop reads CASSIYGANTGELFF. CDR3 sequence (DNA): TGTGCCAGTAGTATCTACGGTGCGAACACCGGGGAGCTGTTTTTT.

This chain uses TRBV7-8 with TRBJ2-2, with D possibly being TRBD2 (5 bases). The V end was cut by 4 bases, the J end by 8 bases, with 14 bases between. The CDR3 consists of 14 residues. Germline CDR1 is SGHVS and CDR2 is FQNEAQ. The DNA for the CDR3 is TGTGCCAGCAGCTCGGACCCCCGAGGGGGGGAGCTGTTTTTT. Protein: CASSSDPRGGELFF. The complete variable domain, with remaining parts taken from reference TRBV7-8 and TRBJ2-2, reads GAGVSQSPRYKVAKRGQDVALRCDPISGHVSLFWYQQALGQGPEFLTYFQNEAQLDKSGLPSDRFFAERPEGSVSTLKIQRTQQEDSAVYLCASSSDPRGGELFFGEGSRLTVL.

J is TRBJ2-7 and V is TRBV5-4; D perhaps matches TRBD2 (5 bases). V was trimmed by 4 bases and J by 2 bases, leaving 16 bases between them. Germline-derived CDR1 and CDR2 are SGHNT and YYREEE (reference sequence). The CDR3 contains 15 residues. The CDR3 DNA follows: TGTGCCAGCAGCACCCCGGGGAGAGAAGCCTACGAGCAGTACTTC. The encoded protein is CASSTPGREAYEQYF.